Sequencing of this T cell receptor beta chain was carried out in a study of blood T cells in healthy people across ages. Findings and limits, study-wide: Per-million-T-cell TCR beta diversity fell roughly linearly with age.

CDR3 length: 15 amino acids. Trimming shortened V by 5 bases and J by 1 base, and 14 bases separated the two germline ends. In germline, CDR1 is SGHAT, CDR2 FQNNGV. Together with a sample-barcoded 5' primer, a J-beta primer mix was included in a second PCR lasting about 7 to 12 cycles. TCRdb re-called the 5' RACE reads with MiXCR, one entry per CDR3 protein. The table records 1.5 million to 2 million distinct CDR3 sequences, approximately 50% of them present only once. This clonotype was observed a few times. What it recognizes is unknown. This chain joins TRBV11-2 and TRBJ2-5, with D uncertain. The sample taken for sequencing was blood. The receptor was isolated from a woman between 35 and 50 years old in good health. The CDR3 DNA sequence: TGTGCCAGCAGCCCACGGCCGAGCCTCCAAGAGACCCAGTACTTC. It yields the protein CASSPRPSLQETQYF. The variable domain in full, with the rest retrieved from reference TRBV11-2 and TRBJ2-5, is EAGVAQSPRYKIIEKRQSVAFWCNPISGHATLYWYQQILGQGPKLLIQFQNNGVVDDSQLPKDRFSAERLKGVDSTLKIQPAKLEDSAVYLCASSPRPSLQETQYFGPGTRLLVL.